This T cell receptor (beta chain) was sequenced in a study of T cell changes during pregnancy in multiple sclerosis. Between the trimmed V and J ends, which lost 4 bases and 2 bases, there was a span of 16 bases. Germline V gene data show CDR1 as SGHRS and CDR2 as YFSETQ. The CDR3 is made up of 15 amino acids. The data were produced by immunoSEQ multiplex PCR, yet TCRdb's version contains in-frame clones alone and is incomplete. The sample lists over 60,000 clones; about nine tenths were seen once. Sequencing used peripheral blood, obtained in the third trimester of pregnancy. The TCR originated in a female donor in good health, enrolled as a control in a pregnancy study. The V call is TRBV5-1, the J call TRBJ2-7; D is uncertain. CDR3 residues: CASSPRQAWTYEQYF. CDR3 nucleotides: TGCGCCAGCAGCCCCCGCCAGGCCTGGACCTACGAGCAGTACTTC.